This record concerns one TCR beta chain sequence. These data come from a study of graft-versus-host responses after intestinal transplantation. Study background: The whole recipient group had anti-thymocyte globulin induction followed by tacrolimus and steroids for three to four years.

Sorted after the reaction were proliferating CFSE-low CD3+CD4+ and CD3+CD8+ responders. Profiled with immunoSEQ multiplex PCR; TCRdb holds only in-frame clones, not every one. This sample has approximately 10,000 clones; 31% occur once, and the top ten carry approximately 5.7%. Study observations and caveats: Some GvH clones were seen earlier in gut or blood, suggesting intestinal origin.

The germline V gene has CDR1 LGHNT and CDR2 FRNRAP. Deletions cut 5 bases from V and 3 bases from J, with 7 bases between. The CDR3 sequence is 12 residues long. The sequence was obtained from a human patient who was an organ donor for intestinal transplantation. This sample comprised alloreactive CD4+ T cells from a mixed lymphocyte reaction culture, obtained before transplantation. Described subset: CFSE-low proliferating T cells sorted from approximately six-day pre-transplant mixed lymphocyte reaction (GvH or HvG direction). V and J are TRBV12-5 and TRBJ1-1, with TRBD1 as a possible D gene (5 bases). This CDR3 reads CASGPRDTEAFF. The CDR3 DNA reads TGTGCTAGTGGTCCCAGGGACACTGAAGCTTTCTTT.